These 19 T cell receptor beta chains came from one sample sequenced in a study of T cell responses to AZD1222 COVID-19 vaccine. Only in-frame clones appear in the TCRdb table, and some are missing; sequencing was by immunoSEQ multiplex PCR. The sample includes 85,000 to 130,000 clones, about nine tenths of them seen just once. Specimen: peripheral blood, collected on day 0 of AZD1222 vaccination. These receptors all come from an adult in good health.

The V and J genes are TRBV29-1 and TRBJ2-1; TRBD2 matches at 7 bases. Germline loops: CDR1 SQVTM, CDR2 ANQGSEA. This CDR3 spans 14 amino acids. V dropped 7 bases and J dropped 6; count of bases not matched to a gene: 12. In DNA, the CDR3 is TGCAGCGGGTCAACTAGCGAGCCCATCAATGAGCAGTTCTTC. It is translated as CSGSTSEPINEQFF.

This chain uses TRBV19 with TRBJ1-1; unclear D gene. The CDR3 length is 15 residues. Germline values: CDR1 LNHDA, CDR2 SQIVND (reference sequence). The V end was cut by 3 bases, the J end by 5 bases, with 16 bases between. CDR3 nucleotide sequence: TGTGCCAGTAGTATTCCTGGCCCTCTGGGGACTGAAGCTTTCTTT. This sequence encodes CASSIPGPLGTEAFF.

The chain is built from TRBV6-5 and TRBJ2-7; the D gene is possibly TRBD1 (6 bases). Germline CDR1 and CDR2: MNHEY and SVGAGI. This CDR3 comprises 15 residues. The V end lost 0 bases, the J end lost 1 base, and 10 bases lay between the germline ends. CDR3 sequence: CASSYSETGSYEQYF. The CDR3 bases are TGTGCCAGCAGTTACTCGGAGACAGGTTCCTACGAGCAGTACTTC.

This rearrangement joins TRBV5-6 to TRBJ2-1; D uncertain. V was clipped by 1 base and J by 0 bases, with 8 bases between them. Germline values: CDR1 SGHDT, CDR2 YYEEEE. The CDR3 length is 15 residues. This CDR3 is CASSLRASSYNEQFF. In DNA, the CDR3 is TGTGCCAGCAGCTTGCGGGCCAGCTCCTACAATGAGCAGTTCTTC.

V gene TRBV6-5 combines with J gene TRBJ1-6; no reliable D call. Germline V gene data show CDR1 as MNHEY and CDR2 as SVGAGI. V lost 0 bases, J lost 9 bases, and 12 bases lay in between. This CDR3 has 15 amino acids. The CDR3 nucleotides are TGTGCCAGCAGTTACTCGTCGGGATCGACTTCACCCCTCCACTTT. Translating it yields CASSYSSGSTSPLHF.

The chain couples TRBV11-2 to TRBJ2-1, with TRBD2 matching over 14 bases. The ends lost 4 bases at V and 9 bases at J; junction bases unmatched: 5. CDR3 size: 15 residues. Germline CDR1 and CDR2: SGHAT and FQNNGV. CDR3 DNA: TGTGCCAGCAGCTCAGCGACTAGCGGGGGGGGTGAGCAGTTCTTC. The encoded protein is CASSSATSGGGEQFF.

This sequence joins TRBV6-6 and TRBJ1-2; TRBD1 is a possible D gene (6 bases). The CDR3 is made up of 13 amino acids. Germline V gene lookup returns CDR1 MNHNY and CDR2 SVGAGI (reference sequence). The V gene lost 0 bases and the J gene lost 10 bases, with 12 bases spanning the gap. CDR3: CASSYSNSGAYTF. In DNA, the CDR3 is TGTGCCAGCAGTTACTCGAATTCAGGGGCCTACACCTTC.

The chain couples TRBV5-1 to TRBJ2-5; D is perhaps TRBD1 (5 bases). Germline lookup yields CDR1 SGHRS and CDR2 YFSETQ. V lost 0 bases to trimming and J lost 5 bases, with 17 bases between them. CDR3 size: 16 residues. This chain's CDR3 is CASSLASMAGLETQYF. CDR3 nucleotides: TGCGCCAGCAGCTTGGCCTCGATGGCAGGGTTGGAGACCCAGTACTTC.

The CDR3 nucleotides are TGTGCCAGCAGTTACGGGTGGGGAGGTCAGCCCCAGCATTTT. Translating gives CASSYGWGGQPQHF. The rearrangement joins TRBV6-6 to TRBJ1-5; D gene uncertain. There are 14 residues in the CDR3. The germline CDR1 and CDR2 sequences are MNHNY and SVGAGI (reference sequence). Between the trimmed V and J ends, which lost 2 bases and 6 bases, there was a span of 11 bases.

The chain employs TRBV4-2 and TRBJ1-1; the D is unclear. V lost 3 bases and J 5 bases, leaving 10 bases between the germline ends. The CDR3 loop spans 13 amino acids. In germline, CDR1 is LGHNA, CDR2 YNFKEQ. The CDR3 region has the DNA TGTGCCAGCAGCCAGGGAAGGAGGACTGAAGCTTTCTTT. This translates into CASSQGRRTEAFF.

The CDR3 region is CASSLQDKGPQGTDTQYF. CDR3 in DNA: TGCGCCAGCAGCCTACAAGATAAGGGGCCGCAGGGCACAGATACGCAGTATTTT. J is TRBJ2-3 and V is TRBV4-1, with D possibly being TRBD1 (5 bases). CDR3 length equals 18 residues. Germline V gives CDR1 MGHRA, CDR2 YSYEKL. V was pared by 4 bases and J by 1 base, with 21 bases between.

Remarks on this clone: Because it lacks the conserved phenylalanine or tryptophan at the end, this CDR3 is likely a read error. The chain uses TRBV5-6 and TRBJ1-6, with D perhaps TRBD1 (6 bases). Germline V gives CDR1 SGHDT, CDR2 YYEEEE. Trimming shortened V by 3 bases and J by 1 base, and 8 bases separated the two germline ends. The CDR3 has 15 amino acids. The CDR3 region is CASSWGHSYNSPLHL. CDR3 coding DNA: TGTGCCAGCAGCTGGGGACATTCCTATAATTCACCCCTCCACCTT.

This chain links TRBV4-1 with TRBJ1-1; tentatively, D is TRBD1 (5 bases). Germline CDR1 reads MGHRA; CDR2 reads YSYEKL. CDR3 size: 14 residues. V lost 0 bases and J lost 2, with 7 bases in between. CDR3 sequence: CASSQETVNTEAFF. As DNA, the CDR3 is TGCGCCAGCAGCCAAGAGACAGTTAACACTGAAGCTTTCTTT.

The V gene is TRBV5-1, the J gene TRBJ1-1; D is unresolved. Germline-derived CDR1 and CDR2 are SGHRS and YFSETQ. The V and J ends lost 0 bases and 3 bases respectively, with 6 bases between them. The CDR3 contains 13 residues. The CDR3 bases are TGCGCCAGCAGCTTGGGAGACTACACTGAAGCTTTCTTT. This sequence encodes CASSLGDYTEAFF. Combining the CDR3 with reference TRBV5-1 and TRBJ1-1 gives the whole variable domain KAGVTQTPRYLIKTRGQQVTLSCSPISGHRSVSWYQQTPGQGLQFLFEYFSETQRNKGNFPGRFSGRQFSNSRSEMNVSTLELGDSALYLCASSLGDYTEAFFGQGTRLTVV.

V is TRBV9 and J is TRBJ2-2; the D is unclear. The CDR3 covers 14 residues. Deletions cut 1 base from V and 1 base from J, with 5 bases between. The germline V gene has CDR1 SGDLS and CDR2 YYNGEE. The CDR3 is CASSVNLNTGELFF. In DNA, the CDR3 is TGTGCCAGCAGCGTAAATTTGAACACCGGGGAGCTGTTTTTT. Full variable domain (outside the CDR3, taken from reference TRBV9 and TRBJ2-2): DSGVTQTPKHLITATGQRVTLRCSPRSGDLSVYWYQQSLDQGLQFLIQYYNGEERAKGNILERFSAQQFPDLHSELNLSSLELGDSALYFCASSVNLNTGELFFGEGSRLTVL.

The rearrangement uses TRBV4-1 and TRBJ1-2; weak D call: TRBD1 (5 bases). The CDR3 length is 15 residues. Trimming removed 0 bases at V and 3 bases at J, with 11 bases between. CDR1 is MGHRA, CDR2 YSYEKL, per germline. The CDR3 DNA sequence: TGCGCCAGCAGCCAAGATCAGGGTCCGGACTATGGCTACACCTTC. Translating gives CASSQDQGPDYGYTF.

As to this clone: Different DNA sequences within this sample yield the same CDR3. V gene TRBV12-3 or TRBV12-4 combines with J gene TRBJ1-1, with D unclear. V was clipped by 2 bases and J by 1 base, with 5 bases between them. The CDR3 has 13 amino acids. The CDR3 region is CASSLQPNTEAFF. In DNA, the CDR3 is TGTGCCAGCAGTTTACAACCGAACACTGAAGCTTTCTTT.

The chain recombines TRBV3-1 (or the pseudogene TRBV3-2) with TRBJ2-7; 9 positions agree with TRBD1. The CDR3 runs to 15 residues. CDR1 and CDR2 from the germline V gene are LGHDT and YNNKEL (reference sequence). After removal of 4 bases from V and 2 bases from J, the junction contained 6 bases not matched to a gene. CDR3 in amino acids: CASSPWGTGTYEQYF. In nucleotides, the CDR3 is TGTGCCAGCAGCCCGTGGGGGACAGGGACCTACGAGCAGTACTTC.

The chain uses TRBV7-8 and TRBJ2-3; 8 nucleotides line up with TRBD2. With V trimmed by 5 bases and J by 6 bases, 19 bases remained unmatched. Looked up from germline, CDR1 is SGHVS and CDR2 is FQNEAQ. The CDR3 extends over 18 amino acids. This CDR3 reads CASSPPGTSGGEADTQYF. The CDR3 DNA is TGTGCCAGCAGCCCACCGGGGACTAGTGGGGGCGAGGCGGATACGCAGTATTTT.